This TCR beta chain appears in the sequencing data of a study of T cell repertoires in cytomegalovirus infection. J lost 1 base, V lost 2 bases, and 5 bases had no gene match. CDR1 is SGDLS, CDR2 YYNGEE, per germline. The CDR3 covers 15 residues. Each CDR3 protein is one row after TCRdb ran MiXCR on the reads. Of about 130,000 distinct CDR3 sequences listed, about 24% are singletons. Turning to this clonotype: Antigen: not known.

What was sequenced was PBMCs, sequenced either directly or after in vitro stimulation (not recorded which). This TCR was sampled from a human donor in good health (CMV status not recorded). Some clones in this sample may be carry-over from other donors' samples. V is TRBV9 and J is TRBJ2-7; 8 positions agree with TRBD2. The CDR3 DNA is TGTGCCAGCAGCGTCGGCGGGACTAGGTCCTACGAGCAGTACTTC. Translation gives CASSVGGTRSYEQYF. The variable domain in full, completed from reference TRBV9 and TRBJ2-7, reads DSGVTQTPKHLITATGQRVTLRCSPRSGDLSVYWYQQSLDQGLQFLIQYYNGEERAKGNILERFSAQQFPDLHSELNLSSLELGDSALYFCASSVGGTRSYEQYFGPGTRLTVT.